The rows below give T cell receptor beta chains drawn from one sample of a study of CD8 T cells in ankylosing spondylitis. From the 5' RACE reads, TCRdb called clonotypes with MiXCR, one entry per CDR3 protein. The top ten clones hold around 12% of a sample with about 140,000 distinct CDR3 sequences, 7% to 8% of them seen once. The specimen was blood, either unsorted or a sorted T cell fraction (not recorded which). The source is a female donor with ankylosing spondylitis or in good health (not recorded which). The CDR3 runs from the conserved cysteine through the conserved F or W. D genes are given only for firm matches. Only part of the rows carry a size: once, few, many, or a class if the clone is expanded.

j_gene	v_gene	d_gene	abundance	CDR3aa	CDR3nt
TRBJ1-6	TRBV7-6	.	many	CASSSSSLSGRSSYNSPLHF	TGTGCCAGCAGCTCATCCTCTTTGTCAGGCAGGAGCTCCTATAATTCACCCCTCCACTTT
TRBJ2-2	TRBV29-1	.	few	CSVVSAMNTGELFF	TGCAGCGTTGTATCAGCCATGAACACCGGGGAGCTGTTTTTT
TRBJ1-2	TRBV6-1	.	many	CASSRAVYGYTF	TGTGCCAGCAGTCGGGCAGTCTATGGCTACACCTTC
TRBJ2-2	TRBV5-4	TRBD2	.	CASSPTSGDRWGELFF	TGTGCCAGCAGCCCAACTAGCGGGGATCGGTGGGGCGAGCTGTTTTTT
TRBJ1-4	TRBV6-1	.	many	CASSEAEDVTGPYEKLFF	TGTGCCAGCAGTGAAGCGGAGGATGTAACAGGCCCGTATGAAAAACTGTTTTTT
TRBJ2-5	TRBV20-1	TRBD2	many	CSARGGGGVQETQYF	TGCAGTGCTAGAGGGGGCGGGGGGGTTCAAGAGACCCAGTACTTC
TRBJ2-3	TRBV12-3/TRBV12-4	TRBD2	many	CASSYKAGGSTDTQYF	TGTGCCAGCAGTTATAAAGCGGGGGGGAGCACAGATACGCAGTATTTT
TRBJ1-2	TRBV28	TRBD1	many	CASSQQGFGYTF	TGTGCCAGCAGTCAACAGGGGTTTGGCTACACCTTC
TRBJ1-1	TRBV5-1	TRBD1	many	CASSPGQGPYGTEAFF	TGCGCCAGCAGCCCTGGACAGGGCCCCTATGGGACTGAAGCTTTCTTT
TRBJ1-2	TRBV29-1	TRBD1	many	CSVEEGAYGYTF	TGCAGCGTTGAGGAGGGGGCCTATGGCTACACCTTC
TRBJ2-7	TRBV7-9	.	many	CASLFTGTGKGKQYF	TGTGCCAGCCTATTTACCGGGACCGGCAAAGGAAAGCAGTACTTC
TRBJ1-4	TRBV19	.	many	CASSIIATNEKLFF	TGTGCCAGTAGTATCATCGCAACTAATGAAAAACTGTTTTTT
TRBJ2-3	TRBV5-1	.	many	CASSPGIGGTDTQYF	TGCGCCAGCAGCCCCGGGATCGGAGGCACAGATACGCAGTATTTT
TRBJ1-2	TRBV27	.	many	CASSPIAENYGYTF	TGTGCCAGCAGTCCAATAGCGGAGAACTATGGCTACACCTTC
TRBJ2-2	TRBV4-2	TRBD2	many	CASSQDVLAGTGELFF	TGTGCCAGCAGCCAAGATGTACTAGCGGGGACCGGGGAGCTGTTTTTT
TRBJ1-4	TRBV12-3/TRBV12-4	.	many	CASSFSGREKLFF	TGTGCCAGCAGTTTCTCGGGGCGGGAAAAACTGTTTTTT
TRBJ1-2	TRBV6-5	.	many	CASSPGTQGLTF	TGTGCCAGCAGTCCCGGGACCCAGGGTTTGACCTTC
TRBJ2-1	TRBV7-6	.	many	CASSPYAELDFNEQFF	TGTGCCAGCAGCCCGTATGCCGAACTAGACTTCAATGAGCAGTTCTTC
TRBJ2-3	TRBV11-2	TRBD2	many	CASSLGLAGGRDTQYF	TGTGCCAGCAGCTTAGGTCTAGCGGGGGGGCGAGATACGCAGTATTTT
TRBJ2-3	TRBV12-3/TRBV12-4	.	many	CASSFHSGSTDTQYF	TGTGCCAGCAGTTTTCACAGTGGGAGCACAGATACGCAGTATTTT
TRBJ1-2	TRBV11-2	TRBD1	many	CASSPPGQGYYGYTF	TGTGCCAGCAGCCCGCCGGGACAGGGGTACTATGGCTACACCTTC
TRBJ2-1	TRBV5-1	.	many	CASSLAGQPPFSYNEQFF	TGCGCCAGCAGCTTGGCTGGACAACCTCCTTTCTCCTACAATGAGCAGTTCTTC